Sequencing of this TCR beta chain was carried out in a study of blood T cell repertoires in COVID-19. The wider study: From the United States, Italy and Spain came samples of acute and convalescent COVID-19.

V dropped 7 bases and J dropped 7 bases, with 17 bases sitting between them. The CDR3 contains 13 residues. Germline V CDR1 and CDR2: SNHLY, FYNNEI. Original handling: Using reference gene primer amplification, nucleated cell counts were estimated. The table came from immunoSEQ multiplex PCR; TCRdb's copy has only in-frame clones and leaves some out. Clone size and V and J calls were adopted from that table, with D and trimming inferred from the DNA. The table shows 95,000 to 150,000 clones, with about 70% occurring only once. This clone was seen only once. Material for sequencing was peripheral blood. The rearrangement links TRBV2 to TRBJ2-7, with D perhaps matching TRBD1 (5 bases). This receptor was identified in a man in his fifties or sixties with acute or convalescent COVID-19. For the CDR3, the DNA is TGTGCCAGCACCGATAGGACACCGGATGAGCAGTACTTC. This encodes CASTDRTPDEQYF.